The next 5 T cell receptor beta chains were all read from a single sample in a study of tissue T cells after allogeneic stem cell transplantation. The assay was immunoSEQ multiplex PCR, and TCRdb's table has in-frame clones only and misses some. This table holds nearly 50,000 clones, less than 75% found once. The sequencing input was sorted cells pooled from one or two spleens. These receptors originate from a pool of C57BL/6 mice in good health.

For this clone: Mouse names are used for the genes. CDR3 DNA (partial): TGTGCCAGCAGCCTGGACTGGAAAAACACCTTGTAC. It codes for CASSLDWKNTLY. Given in full, the CDR3 is CASSLDWKNTLYF. The chain links TRBV4 to TRBJ2-4, with 7 bases matching TRBD2. Read data end 1 residue before the CDR3 end; the end is taken from the germline J gene. Per the germline V gene, CDR1 is LGHDT and CDR2 is YNNKQL (reference sequence). Trimming removed 5 bases from V and 4 bases from J; junction bases left unmatched: 3. The CDR3 length is 13 residues.

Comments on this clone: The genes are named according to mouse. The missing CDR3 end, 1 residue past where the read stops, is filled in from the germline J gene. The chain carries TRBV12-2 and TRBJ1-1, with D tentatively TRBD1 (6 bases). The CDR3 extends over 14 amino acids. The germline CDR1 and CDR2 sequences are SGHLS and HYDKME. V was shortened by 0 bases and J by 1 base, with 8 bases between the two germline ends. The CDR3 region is CASSLTGRNTEVFF. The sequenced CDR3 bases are TGTGCCAGCTCTCTCACAGGGAGAAACACAGAAGTCTTC. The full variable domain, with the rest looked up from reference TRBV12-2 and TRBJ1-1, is NSGVVQSPRYIIKGKGERSILKCIPISGHLSVAWYQQTQGQELKFFIQHYDKMERDKGNLPSRFSVQQFDDYHSEMNMSALELEDSAVYFCASSLTGRNTEVFFGKGTRLTVV.

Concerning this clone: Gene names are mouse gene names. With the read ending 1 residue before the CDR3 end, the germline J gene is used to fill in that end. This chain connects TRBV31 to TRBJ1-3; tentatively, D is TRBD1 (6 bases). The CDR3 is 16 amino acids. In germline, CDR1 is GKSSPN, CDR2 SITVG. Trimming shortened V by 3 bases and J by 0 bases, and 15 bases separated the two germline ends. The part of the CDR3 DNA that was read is TGTGCCTGGAGCAATGTGGGGACATCTTCTGGAAATACGCTCTAT. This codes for CAWSNVGTSSGNTLY. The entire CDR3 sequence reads CAWSNVGTSSGNTLYF.

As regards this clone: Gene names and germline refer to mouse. CDR3 protein: CTCSGGQGPETLYF. The sequenced part of the CDR3 DNA is TGCACCTGCAGTGGCGGACAGGGTCCAGAAACGCTGTAT. The rearrangement joins TRBV1 to TRBJ2-3; 8 bases are a match to TRBD1. The CDR3 end falls 1 residue outside the read, so it is completed with the germline J gene. The germline V gene encodes CDR1 NSQYPW and CDR2 LRSPGD (reference sequence). Germline trimming cut 4 bases from V and 4 bases from J; bases unmatched to any gene: 4. This CDR3 spans 14 amino acids.

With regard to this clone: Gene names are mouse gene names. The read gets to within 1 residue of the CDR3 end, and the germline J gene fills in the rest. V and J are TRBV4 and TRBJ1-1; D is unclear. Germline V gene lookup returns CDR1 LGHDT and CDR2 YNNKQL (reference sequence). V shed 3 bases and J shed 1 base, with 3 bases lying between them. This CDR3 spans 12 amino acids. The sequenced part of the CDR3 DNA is TGTGCCAGCAGCTATCGGAACACAGAAGTCTTC. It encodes CASSYRNTEVF. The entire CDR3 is CASSYRNTEVFF.